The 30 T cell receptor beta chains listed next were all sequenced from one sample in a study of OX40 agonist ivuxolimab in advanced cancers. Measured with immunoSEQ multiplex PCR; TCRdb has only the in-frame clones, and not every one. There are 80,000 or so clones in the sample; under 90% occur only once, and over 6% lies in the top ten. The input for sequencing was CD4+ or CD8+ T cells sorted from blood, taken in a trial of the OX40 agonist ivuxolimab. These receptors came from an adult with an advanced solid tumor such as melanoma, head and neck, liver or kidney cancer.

In DNA, the CDR3 is TGTGCCACCAGCAACGCAAAGGGGGCTTCAGAGCAGTTCTTC. This gives the protein CATSNAKGASEQFF. This chain links TRBV15 with TRBJ2-1; 7 bases are shared with TRBD1. Germline trimming cut 4 bases from V and 10 bases from J; bases unmatched to any gene: 10. The CDR3 is 14 residues long. Germline V gene data show CDR1 as LNHNV and CDR2 as YYDKDF (reference sequence).

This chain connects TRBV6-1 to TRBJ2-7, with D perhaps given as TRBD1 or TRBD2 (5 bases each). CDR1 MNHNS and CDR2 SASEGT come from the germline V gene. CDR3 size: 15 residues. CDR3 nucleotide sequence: TGTGCACATAGGATGGGGCTAGCAGCAAGCTACGAGCAGTACTTC. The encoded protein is CAHRMGLAASYEQYF.

The CDR3 is CASSIGTAAPYEQYF. For the CDR3, the DNA is TGTGCCAGTAGTATTGGGACAGCAGCCCCCTACGAGCAGTACTTC. The rearrangement uses TRBV19 and TRBJ2-7; the match to TRBD1 covers 7 bases. The CDR3 has 15 residues. CDR1 is LNHDA and CDR2 is SQIVND in the germline V gene (reference sequence). The V and J ends lost 3 bases and 2 bases, in that order; junction bases with no gene match: 7.

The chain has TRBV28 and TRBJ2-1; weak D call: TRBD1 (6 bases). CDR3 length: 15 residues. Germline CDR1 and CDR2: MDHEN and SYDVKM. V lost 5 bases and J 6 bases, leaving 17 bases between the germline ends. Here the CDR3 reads CASSETGTRSNEQFF. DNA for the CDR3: TGTGCCAGCAGTGAGACCGGGACAAGGAGCAATGAGCAGTTCTTC. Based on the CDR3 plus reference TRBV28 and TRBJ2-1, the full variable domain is DVKVTQSSRYLVKRTGEKVFLECVQDMDHENMFWYRQDPGLGLRLIYFSYDVKMKEKGDIPEGYSVSREKKERFSLILESASTNQTSMYLCASSETGTRSNEQFFGPGTRLTVL.

The CDR3 is CASGTRTGGHTEAFF. In nucleotides, the CDR3 is TGTGCCAGCGGTACCCGAACAGGGGGGCACACTGAAGCTTTCTTT. This chain links TRBV10-3 with TRBJ1-1; 8 bases are shared with TRBD1. Germline-derived CDR1 and CDR2 are ENHRY and SYGVKD. This CDR3 region has 15 residues. The V gene end was trimmed by 10 bases and the J gene end by 3 bases; junction bases not matched to a gene: 13.

The CDR3 spells CASSPRAGSYEQYF. CDR3 nucleotide sequence: TGTGCCAGCAGCCCCCGCGCAGGCTCCTACGAGCAGTACTTC. The chain recombines TRBV13 with TRBJ2-7; D unresolved. CDR1 is PRHDT, CDR2 FYEKMQ, per germline (reference sequence). CDR3 size: 14 residues. V lost 5 bases to trimming and J lost 0 bases, with 11 bases between them. The whole variable domain, filled in from reference TRBV13 and TRBJ2-7, reads AAGVIQSPRHLIKEKRETATLKCYPIPRHDTVYWYQQGPGQDPQFLISFYEKMQSDKGSIPDRFSAQQFSDYHSELNMSSLELGDSALYFCASSPRAGSYEQYFGPGTRLTVT.

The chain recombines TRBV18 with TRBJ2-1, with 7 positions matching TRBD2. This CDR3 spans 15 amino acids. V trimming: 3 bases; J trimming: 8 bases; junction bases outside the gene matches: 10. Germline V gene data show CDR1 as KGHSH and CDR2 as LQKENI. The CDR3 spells CASSPWGEREDEQFF. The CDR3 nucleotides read TGTGCCAGCTCACCCTGGGGGGAGCGGGAAGATGAGCAGTTCTTC.

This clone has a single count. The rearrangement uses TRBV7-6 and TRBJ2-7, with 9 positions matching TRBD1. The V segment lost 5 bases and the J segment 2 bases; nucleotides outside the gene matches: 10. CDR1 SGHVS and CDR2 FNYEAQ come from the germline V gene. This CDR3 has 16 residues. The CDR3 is CASSPSKGTGTYEQYF. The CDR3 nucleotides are TGTGCCAGCAGCCCGTCGAAGGGGACAGGGACCTACGAGCAGTACTTC.

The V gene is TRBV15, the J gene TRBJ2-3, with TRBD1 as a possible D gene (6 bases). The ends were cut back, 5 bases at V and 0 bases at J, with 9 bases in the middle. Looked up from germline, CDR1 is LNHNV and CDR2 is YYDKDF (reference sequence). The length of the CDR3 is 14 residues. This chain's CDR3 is CATSRRGSTDTQYF. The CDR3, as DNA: TGTGCCACCAGCCGCAGGGGTAGCACAGATACGCAGTATTTT. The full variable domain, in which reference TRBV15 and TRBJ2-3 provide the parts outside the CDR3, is DAMVIQNPRYQVTQFGKPVTLSCSQTLNHNVMYWYQQKSSQAPKLLFHYYDKDFNNEADTPDNFQSRRPNTSFCFLDIRSPGLGDTAMYLCATSRRGSTDTQYFGPGTRLTVL.

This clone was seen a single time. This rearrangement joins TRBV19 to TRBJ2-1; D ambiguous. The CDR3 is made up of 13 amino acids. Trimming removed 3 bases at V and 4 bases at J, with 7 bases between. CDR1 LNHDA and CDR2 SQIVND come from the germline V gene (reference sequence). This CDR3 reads CASSMEQYNEQFF. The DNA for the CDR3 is TGTGCCAGTAGTATGGAGCAGTACAATGAGCAGTTCTTC. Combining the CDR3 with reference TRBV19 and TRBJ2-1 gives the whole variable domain DGGITQSPKYLFRKEGQNVTLSCEQNLNHDAMYWYRQDPGQGLRLIYYSQIVNDFQKGDIAEGYSVSREKKESFPLTVTSAQKNPTAFYLCASSMEQYNEQFFGPGTRLTVL.

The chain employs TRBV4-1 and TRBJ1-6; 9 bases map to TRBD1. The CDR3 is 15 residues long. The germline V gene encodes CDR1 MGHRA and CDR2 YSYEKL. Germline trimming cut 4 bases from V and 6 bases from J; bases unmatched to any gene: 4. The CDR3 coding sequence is TGCGCCAGCAGCCCTTCGACAGGGGGTAATTCACCCCTCCACTTT. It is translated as CASSPSTGGNSPLHF.

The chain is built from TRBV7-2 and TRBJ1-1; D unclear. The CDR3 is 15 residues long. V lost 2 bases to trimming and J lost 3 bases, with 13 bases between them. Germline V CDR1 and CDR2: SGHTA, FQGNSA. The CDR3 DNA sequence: TGTGCCAGCAGCTTAACACTTTCCCCAGACACTGAAGCTTTCTTT. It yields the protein CASSLTLSPDTEAFF.

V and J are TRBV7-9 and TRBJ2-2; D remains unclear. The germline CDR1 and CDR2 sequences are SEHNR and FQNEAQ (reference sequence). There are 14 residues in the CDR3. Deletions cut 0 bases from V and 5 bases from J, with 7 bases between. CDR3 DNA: TGTGCCAGCAGCTTAGCTTACAAGACCGGGGAGCTGTTTTTT. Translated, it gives CASSLAYKTGELFF.

The CDR3 bases are TGCGCCAGCTCGGGACAGGGCCCCGAGCAGTACTTC. It codes for CASSGQGPEQYF. The chain joins TRBV5-1 to TRBJ2-7; 9 bases are a match to TRBD1. CDR1 is SGHRS and CDR2 is YFSETQ in the germline V gene. The V gene end was trimmed by 7 bases and the J gene end by 6 bases; junction bases not matched to a gene: 5. The CDR3 consists of 12 residues.

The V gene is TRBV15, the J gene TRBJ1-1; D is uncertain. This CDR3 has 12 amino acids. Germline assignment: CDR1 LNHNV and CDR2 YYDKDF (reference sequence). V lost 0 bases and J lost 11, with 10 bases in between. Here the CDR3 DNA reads TGTGCCACCAGCAGAGATACCGGGAAGGCTTTCTTT. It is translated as CATSRDTGKAFF.

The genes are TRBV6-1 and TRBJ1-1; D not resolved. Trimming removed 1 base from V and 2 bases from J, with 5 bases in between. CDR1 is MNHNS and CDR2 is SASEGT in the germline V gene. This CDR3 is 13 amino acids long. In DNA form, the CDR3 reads TGTGCCAGCAGTGAAGTTCTAAACACTGAAGCTTTCTTT. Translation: CASSEVLNTEAFF.

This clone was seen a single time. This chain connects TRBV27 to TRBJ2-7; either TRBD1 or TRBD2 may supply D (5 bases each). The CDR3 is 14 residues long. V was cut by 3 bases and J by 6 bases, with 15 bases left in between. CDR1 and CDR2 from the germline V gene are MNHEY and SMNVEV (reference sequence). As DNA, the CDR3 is TGTGCCAGCAGTTTCAGAGGGACCGCCTCCGAGCAGTACTTC. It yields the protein CASSFRGTASEQYF.

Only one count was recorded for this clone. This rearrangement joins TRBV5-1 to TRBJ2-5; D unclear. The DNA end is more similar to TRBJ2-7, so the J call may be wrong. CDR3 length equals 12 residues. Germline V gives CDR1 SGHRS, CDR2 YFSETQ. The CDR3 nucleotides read TGCGCCAGCAGCCCCCCGGGCTACGAGCAGTACTTC. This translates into CASSPPGYEQYF.

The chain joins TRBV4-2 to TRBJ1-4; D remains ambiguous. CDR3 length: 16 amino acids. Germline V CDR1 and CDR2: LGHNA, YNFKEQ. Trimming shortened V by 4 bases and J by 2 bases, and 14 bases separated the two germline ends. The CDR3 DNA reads TGTGCCAGCAGCCCCATTAATGTAGGGACTAATGAAAAACTGTTTTTT. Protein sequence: CASSPINVGTNEKLFF.

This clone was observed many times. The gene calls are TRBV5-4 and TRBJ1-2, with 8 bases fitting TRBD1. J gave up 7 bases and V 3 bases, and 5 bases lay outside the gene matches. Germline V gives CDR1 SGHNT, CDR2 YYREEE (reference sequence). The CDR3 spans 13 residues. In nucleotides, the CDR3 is TGTGCCAGCAGCTGGGACAGGCCGGGTGGCTACACCTTC. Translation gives CASSWDRPGGYTF.

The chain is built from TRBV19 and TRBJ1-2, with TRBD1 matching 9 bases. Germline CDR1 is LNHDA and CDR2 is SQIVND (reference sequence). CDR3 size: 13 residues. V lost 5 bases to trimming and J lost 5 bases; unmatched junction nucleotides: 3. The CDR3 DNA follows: TGTGCCAGTAGTCAAGGGACAGGGTATGGCTACACCTTC. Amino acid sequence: CASSQGTGYGYTF.

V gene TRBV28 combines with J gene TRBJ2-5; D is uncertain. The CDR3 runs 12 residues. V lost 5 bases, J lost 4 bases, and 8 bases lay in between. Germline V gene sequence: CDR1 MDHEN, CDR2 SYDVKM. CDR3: CASSGSRETQYF. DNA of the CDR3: TGTGCCAGCAGTGGTTCCCGAGAGACCCAGTACTTC.

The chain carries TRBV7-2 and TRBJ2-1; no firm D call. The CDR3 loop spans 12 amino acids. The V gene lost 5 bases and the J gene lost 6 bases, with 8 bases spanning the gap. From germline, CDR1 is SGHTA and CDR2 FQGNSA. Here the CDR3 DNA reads TGTGCCAGCAGCCGAGGTTTCAATGAGCAGTTCTTC. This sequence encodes CASSRGFNEQFF.

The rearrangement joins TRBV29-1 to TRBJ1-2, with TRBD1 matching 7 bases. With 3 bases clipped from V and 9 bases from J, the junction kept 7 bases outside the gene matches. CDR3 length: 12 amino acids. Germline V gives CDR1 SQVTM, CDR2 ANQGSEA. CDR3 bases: TGCAGCGTTGATAGAGACAGGGAGAGCTACACCTTC. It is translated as CSVDRDRESYTF.

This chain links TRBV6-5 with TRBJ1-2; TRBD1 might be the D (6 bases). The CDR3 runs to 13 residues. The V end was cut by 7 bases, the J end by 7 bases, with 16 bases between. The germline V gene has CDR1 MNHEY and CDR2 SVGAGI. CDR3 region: CASTGLSGVGYTF. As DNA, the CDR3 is TGTGCCAGCACGGGGTTATCAGGGGTTGGCTACACCTTC.

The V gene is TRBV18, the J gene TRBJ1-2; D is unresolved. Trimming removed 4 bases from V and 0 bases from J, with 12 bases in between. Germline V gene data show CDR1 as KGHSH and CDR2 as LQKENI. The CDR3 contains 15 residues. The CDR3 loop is CASSHPSRSNYGYTF. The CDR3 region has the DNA TGTGCCAGCTCACACCCTTCGAGGTCTAACTATGGCTACACCTTC.

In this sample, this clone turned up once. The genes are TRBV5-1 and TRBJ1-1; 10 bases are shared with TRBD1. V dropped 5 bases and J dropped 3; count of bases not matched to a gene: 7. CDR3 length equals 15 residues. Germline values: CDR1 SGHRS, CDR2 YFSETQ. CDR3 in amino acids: CASSSRQGADTEAFF. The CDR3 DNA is TGCGCCAGCAGTTCTCGACAGGGGGCTGACACTGAAGCTTTCTTT.

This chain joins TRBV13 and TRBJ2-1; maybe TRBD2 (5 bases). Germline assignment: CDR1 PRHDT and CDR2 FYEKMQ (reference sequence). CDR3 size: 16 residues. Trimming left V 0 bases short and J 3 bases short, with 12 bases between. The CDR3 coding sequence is TGTGCCAGCAGCTTAGGCGGGCCGGGAATCTACAATGAGCAGTTCTTC. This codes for CASSLGGPGIYNEQFF.

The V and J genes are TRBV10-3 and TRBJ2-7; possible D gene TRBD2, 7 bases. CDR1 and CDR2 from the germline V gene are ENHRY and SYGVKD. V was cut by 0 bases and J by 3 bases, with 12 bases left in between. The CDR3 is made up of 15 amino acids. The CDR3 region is CAISESGGPYYEQYF. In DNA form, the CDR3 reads TGTGCCATCAGTGAGTCGGGGGGGCCCTACTACGAGCAGTACTTC.

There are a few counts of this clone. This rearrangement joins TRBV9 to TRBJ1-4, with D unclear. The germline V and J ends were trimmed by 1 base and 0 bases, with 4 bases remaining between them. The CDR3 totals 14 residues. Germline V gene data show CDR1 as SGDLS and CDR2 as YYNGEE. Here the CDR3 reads CASSVTSTNEKLFF. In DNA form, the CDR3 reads TGTGCCAGCAGCGTAACATCAACTAATGAAAAACTGTTTTTT.